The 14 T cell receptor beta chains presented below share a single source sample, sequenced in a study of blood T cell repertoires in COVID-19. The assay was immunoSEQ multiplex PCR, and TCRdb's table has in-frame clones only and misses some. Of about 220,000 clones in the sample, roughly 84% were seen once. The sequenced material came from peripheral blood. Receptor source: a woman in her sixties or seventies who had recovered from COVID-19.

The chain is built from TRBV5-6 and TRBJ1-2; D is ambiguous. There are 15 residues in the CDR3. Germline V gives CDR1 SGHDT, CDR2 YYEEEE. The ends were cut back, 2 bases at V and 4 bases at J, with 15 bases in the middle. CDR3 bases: TGTGCCAGCAGCTTAGTATGGGCCCCTTCCTATGGCTACACCTTC. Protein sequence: CASSLVWAPSYGYTF.

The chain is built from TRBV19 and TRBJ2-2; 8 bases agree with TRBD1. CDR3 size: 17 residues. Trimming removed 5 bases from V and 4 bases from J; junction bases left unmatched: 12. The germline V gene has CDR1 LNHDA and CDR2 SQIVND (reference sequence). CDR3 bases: TGTGCCAGTAGTTCCCCAAGACAGGGGTCATCCACCGGGGAGCTGTTTTTT. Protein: CASSSPRQGSSTGELFF. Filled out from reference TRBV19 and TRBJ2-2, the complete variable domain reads DGGITQSPKYLFRKEGQNVTLSCEQNLNHDAMYWYRQDPGQGLRLIYYSQIVNDFQKGDIAEGYSVSREKKESFPLTVTSAQKNPTAFYLCASSSPRQGSSTGELFFGEGSRLTVL.

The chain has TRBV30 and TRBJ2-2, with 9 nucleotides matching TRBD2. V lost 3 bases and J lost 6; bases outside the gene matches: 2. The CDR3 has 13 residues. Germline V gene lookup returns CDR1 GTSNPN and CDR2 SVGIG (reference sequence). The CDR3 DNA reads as TGTGCCTGGAGGGGACTAGCCGCCGGGGAGCTGTTTTTT. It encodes CAWRGLAAGELFF.

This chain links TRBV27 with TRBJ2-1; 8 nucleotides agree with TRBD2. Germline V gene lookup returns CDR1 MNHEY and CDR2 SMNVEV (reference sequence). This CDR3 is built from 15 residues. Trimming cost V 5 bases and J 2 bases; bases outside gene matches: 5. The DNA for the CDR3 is TGTGCCAGCAGTCCCAGCGGGGGCCCCTACAATGAGCAGTTCTTC. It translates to CASSPSGGPYNEQFF.

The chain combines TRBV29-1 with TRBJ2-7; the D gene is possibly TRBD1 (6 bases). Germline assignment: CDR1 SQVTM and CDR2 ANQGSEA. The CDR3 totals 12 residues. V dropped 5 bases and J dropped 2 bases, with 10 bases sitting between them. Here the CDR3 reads CSVLTGPYEQYF. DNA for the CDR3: TGCAGCGTTCTAACAGGGCCCTACGAGCAGTACTTC.

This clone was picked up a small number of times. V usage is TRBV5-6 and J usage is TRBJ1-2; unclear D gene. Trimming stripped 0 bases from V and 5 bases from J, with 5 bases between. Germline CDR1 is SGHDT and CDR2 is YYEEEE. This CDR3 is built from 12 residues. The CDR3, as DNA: TGTGCCAGCAGCTTGGGGCAGTATGGCTACACCTTC. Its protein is CASSLGQYGYTF. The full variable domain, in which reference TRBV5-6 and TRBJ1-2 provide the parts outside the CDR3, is DAGVTQSPTHLIKTRGQQVTLRCSPKSGHDTVSWYQQALGQGPQFIFQYYEEEERQRGNFPDRFSGHQFPNYSSELNVNALLLGDSALYLCASSLGQYGYTFGSGTRLTVV.

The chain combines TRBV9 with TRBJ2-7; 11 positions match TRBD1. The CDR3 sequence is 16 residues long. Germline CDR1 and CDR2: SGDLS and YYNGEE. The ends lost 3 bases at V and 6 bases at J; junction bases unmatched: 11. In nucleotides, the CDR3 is TGTGCCAGCAGCGCGGGACAGGGGGGAGCCTCCCCCGAGCAGTACTTC. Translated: CASSAGQGGASPEQYF.

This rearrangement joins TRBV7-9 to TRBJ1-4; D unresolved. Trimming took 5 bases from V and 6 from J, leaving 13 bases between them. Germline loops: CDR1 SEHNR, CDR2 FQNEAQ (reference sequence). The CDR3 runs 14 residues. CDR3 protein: CASSGWTRDEKLFF. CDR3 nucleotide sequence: TGTGCCAGCAGCGGGTGGACGCGGGATGAAAAACTGTTTTTT.

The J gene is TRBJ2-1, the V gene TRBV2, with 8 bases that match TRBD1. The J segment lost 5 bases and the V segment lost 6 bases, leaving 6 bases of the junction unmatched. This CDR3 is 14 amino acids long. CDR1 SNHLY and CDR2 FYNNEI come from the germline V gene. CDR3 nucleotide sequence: TGTGCCAGCAGCTTCGGACAGGGTCACAATGAGCAGTTCTTC. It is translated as CASSFGQGHNEQFF.

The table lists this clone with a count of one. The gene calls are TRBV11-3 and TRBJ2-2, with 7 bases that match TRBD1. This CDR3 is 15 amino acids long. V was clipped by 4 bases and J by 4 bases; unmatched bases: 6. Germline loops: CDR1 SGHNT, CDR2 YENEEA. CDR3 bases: TGTGCCAGCAGCTCAAACAACAGGGGCACCGGGGAGCTGTTTTTT. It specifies CASSSNNRGTGELFF.

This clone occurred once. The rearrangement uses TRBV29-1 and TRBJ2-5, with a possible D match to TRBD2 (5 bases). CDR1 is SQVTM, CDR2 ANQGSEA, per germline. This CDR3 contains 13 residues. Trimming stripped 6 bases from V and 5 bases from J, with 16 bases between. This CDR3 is CSVRGWGKETQYF. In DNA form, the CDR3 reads TGCAGCGTGCGAGGGTGGGGAAAGGAGACCCAGTACTTC.

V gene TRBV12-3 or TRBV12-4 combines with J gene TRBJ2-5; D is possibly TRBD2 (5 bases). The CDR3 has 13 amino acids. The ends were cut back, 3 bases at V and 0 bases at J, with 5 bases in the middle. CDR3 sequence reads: CASSFSDQETQYF. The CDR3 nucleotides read TGTGCCAGCAGTTTTAGCGACCAAGAGACCCAGTACTTC.

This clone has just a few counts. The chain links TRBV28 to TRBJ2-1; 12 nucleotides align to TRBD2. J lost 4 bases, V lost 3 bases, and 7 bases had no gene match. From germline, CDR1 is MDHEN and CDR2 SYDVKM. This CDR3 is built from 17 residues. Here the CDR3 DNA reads TGTGCCAGCAGTTTCCCGACTAGCGGGGGTCTATACAATGAGCAGTTCTTC. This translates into CASSFPTSGGLYNEQFF.

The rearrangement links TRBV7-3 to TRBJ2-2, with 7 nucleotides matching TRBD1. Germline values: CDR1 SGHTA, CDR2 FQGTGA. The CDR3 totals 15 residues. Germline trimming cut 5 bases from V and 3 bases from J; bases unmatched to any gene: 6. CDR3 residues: CASSDRTGDTGELFF. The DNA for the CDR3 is TGTGCCAGCAGCGACCGGACAGGTGACACCGGGGAGCTGTTTTTT.